This TCR beta chain came from a study of OX40 agonist ivuxolimab in advanced cancers. Note on this clone: Its ends do not fully match the called genes, so a read error is possible.

CDR1 is LGHNA and CDR2 is YSLEER in the germline V gene. This CDR3 comprises 15 residues. Data came from immunoSEQ multiplex PCR; TCRdb stores just in-frame clones and leaves some out. The sample has 50,000 to 70,000 clones, 80% to 90% seen once. The V call is TRBV4-3, the J call TRBJ2-1; no clear D gene. The sequencing here drew on CD4+ or CD8+ T cells sorted from blood, taken in a trial of the OX40 agonist ivuxolimab. The sequence came from an adult with an advanced solid tumor such as melanoma, head and neck, liver or kidney cancer. In DNA form, the CDR3 reads TGCGCCAGCAGGCAAGAGAGCGAATCCTACAATGAGCAGTTCTTC. It encodes CASRQESESYNEQFF.